This T cell receptor (beta chain) was sequenced during a study of cytomegalovirus exposure and HLA in healthy donors. Study as a whole: The 120 validation repertoires used the same platform as the approximately 620 first-cohort repertoires (as reported by a later analysis). Study-wide points: Cytomegalovirus status, reportedly, was diagnosed with high specificity and sensitivity by the classifier. Subsequent analysis of the 100 to 150 validation repertoires found a tendency for first-cohort TCR clusters to co-occur.

In the case of this clone: The antigen remains undetermined.

Generated by immunoSEQ multiplex PCR, the TCRdb table keeps only in-frame clones and is missing some. The sample yields roughly 47,000 clones, 93% seen once. The CDR3 spans 14 residues. Germline V gene sequence: CDR1 SGHTS, CDR2 YDEGEE. V was pared by 3 bases and J by 5 bases, with 12 bases between. The source material was PBMCs. The sequence was obtained from a woman under 30 in good health and CMV-seronegative. The chain has TRBV5-8 and TRBJ2-1, with D possibly matching TRBD1 (7 bases). The CDR3 region has the DNA TGTGCCAGCAGCTGGAGGGACAGAGACAATGAGCAGTTCTTC. Its translation: CASSWRDRDNEQFF.